These 17 T cell receptor beta chains were sequenced from one sample in a study of blood T cells in healthy people across ages. Through a sample-barcoded 5' primer and a J-beta primer mix, a second PCR was run for about 6 to 12 cycles. TCRdb passed the 5' RACE reads through MiXCR, listing each CDR3 protein once. The sample lists around 600,000 distinct CDR3 sequences; around half were seen once. Material for sequencing was blood. The receptor set was obtained from a man older than 75 in good health.

The V and J genes are TRBV20-1 and TRBJ2-3; D is unclear. This CDR3 is 12 amino acids long. V shed 6 bases and J shed 0 bases, with 7 bases lying between them. The germline V gene has CDR1 DFQATT and CDR2 SNEGSKA (reference sequence). CDR3 DNA: TGCAGTGCAGAGGACAGCACAGATACGCAGTATTTT. Translation: CSAEDSTDTQYF.

This clonotype occurred a few times. The chain combines TRBV20-1 with TRBJ2-1; TRBD2 aligns across 8 bases. Germline values: CDR1 DFQATT, CDR2 SNEGSKA (reference sequence). This CDR3 is built from 15 residues. J gave up 6 bases and V 1 base, and 8 bases lay outside the gene matches. The CDR3 loop reads CSARVPTSGLNEQFF. The CDR3 DNA sequence: TGCAGTGCTAGAGTGCCTACTAGCGGACTCAATGAGCAGTTCTTC.

This clonotype was detected only a few times. This chain links TRBV4-3 with TRBJ2-6; D is undetermined. CDR1 LGHNA and CDR2 YSLEER come from the germline V gene. The CDR3 spans 16 residues. V lost 2 bases and J lost 4, with 12 bases in between. In DNA, the CDR3 is TGCGCCAGCAGCCAACAAATGGGGTCCGGGGCCAACGTCCTGACTTTC. It translates to CASSQQMGSGANVLTF.

This clonotype has a handful of counts. The chain combines TRBV20-1 with TRBJ1-4; 7 bases are shared with TRBD1. The CDR3 extends over 16 amino acids. V lost 1 base and J lost 4; bases outside the gene matches: 9. In germline, CDR1 is DFQATT, CDR2 SNEGSKA (reference sequence). The CDR3 sequence is CSARGDPGQNNEKLFF. The CDR3 coding sequence is TGCAGTGCTAGAGGGGACCCGGGACAGAATAATGAAAAACTGTTTTTT.

The chain carries TRBV4-3 and TRBJ2-1; D remains ambiguous. CDR1 is LGHNA, CDR2 YSLEER, per germline. The CDR3 has 16 residues. V lost 1 base to trimming and J lost 3 bases, with 13 bases between them. CDR3 DNA: TGCGCCAGCAGCCAAGTCTGGCAGGAGATCTACAATGAGCAGTTCTTC. As protein: CASSQVWQEIYNEQFF.

This clonotype was seen repeatedly, ten times or more. Written as DNA, the CDR3 is TGTGCCAGCGCGGGACAGATCAATGAAAAACTGTTTTTT. It yields the protein CASAGQINEKLFF. This chain joins TRBV6-6 and TRBJ1-4; 7 nucleotides match TRBD1. Unmatched junction bases numbered 5, after V lost 8 bases and J lost 5 bases. Germline V gene data show CDR1 as MNHNY and CDR2 as SVGAGI (reference sequence). This CDR3 has 13 amino acids.

This clonotype has a count of ten or more. The gene calls are TRBV7-2 and TRBJ2-6; no clear D gene. Germline V gene data show CDR1 as SGHTA and CDR2 as FQGNSA. V was cut by 5 bases and J by 0 bases, with 14 bases left in between. The CDR3 spans 17 residues. The CDR3 coding sequence is TGTGCCAGCAGCCCGGTCTTTTGGAGCTCTGGGGCCAACGTCCTGACTTTC. This translates into CASSPVFWSSGANVLTF.

The chain couples TRBV6-1 to TRBJ2-3, with 7 positions matching TRBD2. V lost 10 bases and J lost 0; bases outside the gene matches: 7. Germline CDR1 is MNHNS and CDR2 is SASEGT. The CDR3 has 14 residues. CDR3 loop: CATTLADSTDTQYF. The DNA for the CDR3 is TGTGCCACCACCCTAGCGGATAGCACAGATACGCAGTATTTT.

V usage is TRBV12-3 or TRBV12-4 and J usage is TRBJ2-1, with a possible D match to TRBD2 (6 bases). The end of the DNA is better explained by TRBJ2-7, so the J call may be wrong. The CDR3 extends over 14 amino acids. CDR3: CASIGRAGYNEQYF. In nucleotides, the CDR3 is TGTGCCAGCATTGGACGAGCGGGCTACAATGAGCAGTACTTC.

V usage is TRBV2 and J usage is TRBJ2-3; 10 bases fit TRBD2. This CDR3 contains 14 residues. Germline assignment: CDR1 SNHLY and CDR2 FYNNEI. The V gene end was trimmed by 8 bases and the J gene end by 2 bases; junction bases not matched to a gene: 4. DNA of the CDR3: TGTGCCAGCTATAGCGGGGGGCTCACAGATACGCAGTATTTT. This codes for CASYSGGLTDTQYF.

The V gene is TRBV7-3, the J gene TRBJ2-2; 14 bases line up with TRBD2. V lost 5 bases, J lost 6 bases, and 2 bases stayed unmatched. This CDR3 spans 15 amino acids. From germline, CDR1 is SGHTA and CDR2 FQGTGA. In DNA, the CDR3 is TGTGCCAGCAGCGCGGGACTAGCGGGAGCCGGGGAGCTGTTTTTT. Translating gives CASSAGLAGAGELFF.

The chain combines TRBV12-3 or TRBV12-4 with TRBJ1-6; 7 nucleotides agree with TRBD1. The CDR3 length is 15 residues. V shed 4 bases and J 8 bases; nucleotides not matched to a gene: 8. CDR3 protein: CASSSRQGYDSPLHF. DNA for the CDR3: TGTGCCAGCAGTTCACGACAGGGATATGATTCACCCCTCCACTTT.

V usage is TRBV20-1 and J usage is TRBJ2-3, with 8 bases identical to TRBD2. Losses at the gene ends were 5 bases for V and 9 bases for J; bases not matched to a gene: 13. The CDR3 contains 14 residues. The germline V gene has CDR1 DFQATT and CDR2 SNEGSKA (reference sequence). CDR3 DNA sequence: TGCAGTGCTCGACCGGGACTAGATCTAGGGACGCAGTATTTT. This gives the protein CSARPGLDLGTQYF.

V usage is TRBV6-6 and J usage is TRBJ1-1; 7 bases fit TRBD1. Per germline, CDR1 MNHNY and CDR2 SVGAGI (reference sequence). The length of the CDR3 is 13 residues. Trimming at V came to 5 bases and at J to 6 bases, leaving 6 bases not matched to a gene. The CDR3 coding sequence is TGTGCCAGCAGTAGACAGGGCGTTCCTGAAGCTTTCTTT. Translated, it gives CASSRQGVPEAFF.

The table lists this clonotype with a few counts. The chain has TRBV27 and TRBJ2-5, with D possibly TRBD2 on 6 matching bases. Germline V lookup: CDR1 MNHEY, CDR2 SMNVEV (reference sequence). The V and J ends lost 5 bases and 2 bases respectively, with 21 bases between them. The CDR3 runs 17 residues. This CDR3 is CASSKLTAGPVQETQYF. The CDR3 DNA reads TGTGCCAGCAGTAAACTGACGGCGGGGCCTGTACAAGAGACCCAGTACTTC.

This clonotype was observed a few times. This chain connects TRBV20-1 to TRBJ2-1; D may be TRBD2 (5 bases). CDR3 size: 15 residues. V lost 6 bases, J lost 3 bases, and 18 bases lay in between. The germline gives CDR1 DFQATT, CDR2 SNEGSKA (reference sequence). The CDR3 DNA is TGCAGTGCCCCCCGACGACTGGGGAGCTACAATGAGCAGTTCTTC. It is translated as CSAPRRLGSYNEQFF.

CDR3 nucleotides: TGTGCCAGCAGTGGTGAGTGGGGTTCCTACAATGAGCAGTTCTTC. Translated, it gives CASSGEWGSYNEQFF. The chain uses TRBV25-1 and TRBJ2-1, with D hard to call. CDR3 length equals 15 residues. Between the trimmed V and J ends, which lost 4 bases and 1 base, there was a span of 11 bases. The V gene's germline CDR1 is MGHDK and CDR2 SYGVNS.